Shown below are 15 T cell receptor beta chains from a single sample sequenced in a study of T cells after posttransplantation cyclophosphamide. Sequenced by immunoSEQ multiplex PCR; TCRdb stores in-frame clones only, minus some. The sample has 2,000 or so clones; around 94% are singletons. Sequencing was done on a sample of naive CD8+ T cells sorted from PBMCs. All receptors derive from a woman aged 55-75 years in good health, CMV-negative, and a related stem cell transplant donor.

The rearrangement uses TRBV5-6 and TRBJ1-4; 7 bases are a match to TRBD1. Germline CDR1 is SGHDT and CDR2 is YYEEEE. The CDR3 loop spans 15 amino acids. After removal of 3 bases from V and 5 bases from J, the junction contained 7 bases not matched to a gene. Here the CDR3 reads CASSWGTGVNEKLFF. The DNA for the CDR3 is TGTGCCAGCAGCTGGGGCACAGGGGTAAATGAAAAACTGTTTTTT.

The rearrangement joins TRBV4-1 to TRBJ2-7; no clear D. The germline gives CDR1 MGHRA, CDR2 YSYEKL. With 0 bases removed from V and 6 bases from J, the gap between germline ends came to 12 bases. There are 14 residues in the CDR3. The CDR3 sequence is CASSQDNAWPEQYF. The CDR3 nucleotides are TGCGCCAGCAGCCAAGATAACGCCTGGCCCGAGCAGTACTTC.

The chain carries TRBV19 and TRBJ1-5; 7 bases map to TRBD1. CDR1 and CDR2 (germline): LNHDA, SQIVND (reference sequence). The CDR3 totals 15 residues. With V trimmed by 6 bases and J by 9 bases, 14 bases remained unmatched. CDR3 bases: TGTGCCAGTAGCGCCCTGACAGGGTCAGACGTGCCCCAGCATTTT. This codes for CASSALTGSDVPQHF.

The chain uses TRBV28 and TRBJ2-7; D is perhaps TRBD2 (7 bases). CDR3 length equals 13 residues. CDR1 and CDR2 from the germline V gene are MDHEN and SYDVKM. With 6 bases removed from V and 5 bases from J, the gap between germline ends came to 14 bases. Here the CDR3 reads CASSPAGADEQYF. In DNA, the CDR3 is TGTGCCAGCAGCCCCGCGGGGGCCGACGAGCAGTACTTC.

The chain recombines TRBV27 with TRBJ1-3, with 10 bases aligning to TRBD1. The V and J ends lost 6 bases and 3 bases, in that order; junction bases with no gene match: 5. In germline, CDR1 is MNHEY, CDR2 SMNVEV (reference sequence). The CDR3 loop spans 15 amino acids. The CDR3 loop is CASSRDRGGGNTIYF. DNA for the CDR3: TGTGCCAGCAGCCGGGACAGGGGAGGTGGAAACACCATATATTTT.

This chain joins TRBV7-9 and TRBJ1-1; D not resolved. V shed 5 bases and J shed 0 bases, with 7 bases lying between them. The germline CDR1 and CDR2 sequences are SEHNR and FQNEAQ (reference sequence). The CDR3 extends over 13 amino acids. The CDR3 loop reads CASSPPVNTEAFF. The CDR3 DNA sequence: TGTGCCAGCAGCCCCCCGGTGAACACTGAAGCTTTCTTT. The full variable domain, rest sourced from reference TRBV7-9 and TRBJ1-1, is DTGVSQNPRHKITKRGQNVTFRCDPISEHNRLYWYRQTLGQGPEFLTYFQNEAQLEKSRLLSDRFSAERPKGSFSTLEIQRTEQGDSAMYLCASSPPVNTEAFFGQGTRLTVV.

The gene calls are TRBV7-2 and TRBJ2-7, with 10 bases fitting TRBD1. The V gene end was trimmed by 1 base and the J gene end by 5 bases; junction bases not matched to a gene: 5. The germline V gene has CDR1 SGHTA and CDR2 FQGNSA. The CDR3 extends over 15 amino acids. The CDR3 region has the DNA TGTGCCAGCAGCTTAGTTTGGACAGGGGGAGACGAGCAGTACTTC. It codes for CASSLVWTGGDEQYF. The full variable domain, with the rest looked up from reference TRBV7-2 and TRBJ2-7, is GAGVSQSPSNKVTEKGKDVELRCDPISGHTALYWYRQSLGQGLEFLIYFQGNSAPDKSGLPSDRFSAERTGGSVSTLTIQRTQQEDSAVYLCASSLVWTGGDEQYFGPGTRLTVT.

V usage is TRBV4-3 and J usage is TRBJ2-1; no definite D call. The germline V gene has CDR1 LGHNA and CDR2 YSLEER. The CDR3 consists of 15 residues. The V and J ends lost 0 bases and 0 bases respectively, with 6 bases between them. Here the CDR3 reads CASSQDSSSYNEQFF. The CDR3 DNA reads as TGCGCCAGCAGCCAAGATTCTAGCTCCTACAATGAGCAGTTCTTC.

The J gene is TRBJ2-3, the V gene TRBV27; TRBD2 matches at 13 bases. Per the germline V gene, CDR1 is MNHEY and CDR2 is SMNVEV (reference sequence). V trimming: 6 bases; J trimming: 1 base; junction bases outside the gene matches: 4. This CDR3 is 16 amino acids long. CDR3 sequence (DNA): TGTGCCAGCAGCTCAGGGACTAGCGGGGGCACAGATACGCAGTATTTT. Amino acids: CASSSGTSGGTDTQYF.

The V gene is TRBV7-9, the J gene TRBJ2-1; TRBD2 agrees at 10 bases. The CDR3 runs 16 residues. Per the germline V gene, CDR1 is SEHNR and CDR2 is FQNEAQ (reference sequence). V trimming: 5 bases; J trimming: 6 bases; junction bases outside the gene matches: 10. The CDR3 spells CASSPGSGTSVNEQFF. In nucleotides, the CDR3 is TGTGCCAGCAGCCCCGGCTCTGGGACTAGCGTCAATGAGCAGTTCTTC.

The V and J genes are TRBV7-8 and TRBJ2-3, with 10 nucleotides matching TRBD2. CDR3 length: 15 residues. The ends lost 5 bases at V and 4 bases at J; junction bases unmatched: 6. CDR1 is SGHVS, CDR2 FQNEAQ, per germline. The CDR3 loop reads CASSLSGGAADTQYF. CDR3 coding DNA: TGTGCCAGCAGCCTGAGCGGGGGGGCAGCAGATACGCAGTATTTT.

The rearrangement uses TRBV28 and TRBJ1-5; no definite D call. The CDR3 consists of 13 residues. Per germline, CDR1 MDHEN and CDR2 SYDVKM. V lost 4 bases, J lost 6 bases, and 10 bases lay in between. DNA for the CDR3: TGTGCCAGCAGTTCCTTGGGCAGTCAGCCCCAGCATTTT. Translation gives CASSSLGSQPQHF.

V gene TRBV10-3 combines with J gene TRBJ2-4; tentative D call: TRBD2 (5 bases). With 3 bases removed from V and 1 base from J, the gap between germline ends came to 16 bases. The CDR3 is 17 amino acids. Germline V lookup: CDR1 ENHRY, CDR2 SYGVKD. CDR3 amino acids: CAISESPSNAAKNIQYF. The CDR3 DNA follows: TGTGCCATCAGTGAATCGCCTAGCAATGCCGCCAAAAACATTCAGTACTTC.

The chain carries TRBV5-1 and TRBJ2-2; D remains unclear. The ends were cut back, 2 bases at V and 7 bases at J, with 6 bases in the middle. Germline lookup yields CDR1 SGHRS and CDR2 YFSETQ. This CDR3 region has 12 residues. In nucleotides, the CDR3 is TGCGCCAGCAGCTTAGCTGGCGGGGAGCTGTTTTTT. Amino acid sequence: CASSLAGGELFF.

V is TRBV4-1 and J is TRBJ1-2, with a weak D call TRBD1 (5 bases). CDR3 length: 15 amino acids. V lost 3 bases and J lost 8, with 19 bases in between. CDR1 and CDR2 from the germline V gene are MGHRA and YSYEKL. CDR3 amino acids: CASSQTPGLEGGYTF. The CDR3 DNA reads TGCGCCAGCAGCCAGACACCGGGACTCGAAGGGGGCTACACCTTC.